These T cell receptor beta chains were read from a single sample in a study of T-cell reconstitution after alpha-beta-depleted transplantation in children. TCRdb reprocessed the PCR reads via MiXCR and lists one record per CDR3 protein. Altogether more than 200,000 distinct CDR3 sequences are present, about 8.4% being singletons, with the ten largest covering 35% to 45%. The sample in question was PBMCs, mostly from graft donor cells, obtained 360 days after TCRalphabeta/CD19-depleted stem cell transplant. These receptors all stem from a male patient between 2 and 10 years old who had a stem cell transplant for acute myeloid leukemia, so the T cells may come from the graft donor. CDR3s include the opening cysteine and the closing phenylalanine or tryptophan.

cdr3_aa: CAWMYRGSSYNSPLHF
v_call: TRBV30

cdr3_aa: CASSRRQYNEQFF
v_call: TRBV12-3/TRBV12-4

cdr3_aa: CAISESTGSDTQYF
v_call: TRBV10-3

cdr3_aa: CASSKELSGGHEQYF
v_call: TRBV4-2

cdr3_aa: CASSFSGSRETQYF
v_call: TRBV5-1

cdr3_aa: CASSYSIGRYGSTDTQYF
v_call: TRBV6-5

cdr3_aa: CATSRELRGWDEQFF
v_call: TRBV15

cdr3_aa: CSAARSQETQYF
v_call: TRBV29-1

cdr3_aa: CASTLTDTQYF
v_call: TRBV12-3/TRBV12-4

cdr3_aa: CASRNRASGSYEQYF
v_call: TRBV4-3

cdr3_aa: CSANLGNSYNEQFF
v_call: TRBV20-1

cdr3_aa: CASSLNVYADTQYF
v_call: TRBV7-3

cdr3_aa: CASGLVINEQFF
v_call: TRBV12-5

cdr3_aa: CASSIEGTGGKTGELFF
v_call: TRBV19

cdr3_aa: CASSSNGRGAQETQYF
v_call: TRBV7-9

cdr3_aa: CASSGSGTSGTYYNEQFF
v_call: TRBV6-4

cdr3_aa: CASSVGDRDTDTQYF
v_call: TRBV2

cdr3_aa: CASSSRRDEAKNIQYF
v_call: TRBV12-3/TRBV12-4

cdr3_aa: CAISWTGNPSDTSSYNEQFF
v_call: TRBV10-3

cdr3_aa: CASSYSARGMITNEKLFF
v_call: TRBV6-5

cdr3_aa: CASSSHRTRNYEQYF
v_call: TRBV7-6

cdr3_aa: CASSLATSGASTDTQYF
v_call: TRBV12-3/TRBV12-4

cdr3_aa: CSVERGRARTDTQYF
v_call: TRBV29-1

cdr3_aa: CASSLASVRTTNEKLFF
v_call: TRBV5-1

cdr3_aa: CASSQDRGGEQFF
v_call: TRBV14

cdr3_aa: CSATPRQLQETQYF
v_call: TRBV20-1

cdr3_aa: CASSFGPDTQYF
v_call: TRBV12-3/TRBV12-4

cdr3_aa: CASSFSYEQYF
v_call: TRBV12-3/TRBV12-4

cdr3_aa: CASSPDRAATGELFF
v_call: TRBV7-6

cdr3_aa: CAISAWDTSRNTIYF
v_call: TRBV10-3

cdr3_aa: CASSLEAPRGHLDEQFF
v_call: TRBV11-2

cdr3_aa: CASSRTSGTGTGELFF
v_call: TRBV12-3/TRBV12-4

cdr3_aa: CASSRVPTGELFF
v_call: TRBV14

cdr3_aa: CASTLWGAQPQHF
v_call: TRBV7-8

cdr3_aa: CASSLAGQDGYTF
v_call: TRBV5-1

cdr3_aa: CSVSLDRGTDTQYF
v_call: TRBV29-1

cdr3_aa: CSVQVVGTGTLNTEAFF
v_call: TRBV29-1

cdr3_aa: CASSDGQGSETQYF
v_call: TRBV6-1

cdr3_aa: CSVVRHRKIGEKETQYF
v_call: TRBV29-1

cdr3_aa: CSASGRAAYEQYF
v_call: TRBV20-1

cdr3_aa: CASSSGQGRTSGYTF
v_call: TRBV27

cdr3_aa: CASSFGTSGSTYEQYF
v_call: TRBV6-2/TRBV6-3

cdr3_aa: CSAVRSGGDTQYF
v_call: TRBV20-1

cdr3_aa: CSARGRGTDTQYF
v_call: TRBV20-1

cdr3_aa: CSARDWASGAGETQYF
v_call: TRBV20-1

cdr3_aa: CASSRGQGATDTQYF
v_call: TRBV7-7

cdr3_aa: CSARIQRGLTDTQYF
v_call: TRBV20-1